Detailed here is one TCR beta chain. Its antigen is unknown. This sample is drawn from a study of OX40 agonist ivuxolimab in advanced cancers. Study observations and caveats: Clonal expansion was seen in CD4+ and CD8+ blood T cells by week 6 at 0.1 to 3.0 mg/kg. Low clonal expansion, among the lowest seen, marked partial responders at 0.1-3.0 mg/kg.

Trimming took off 5 bases at V and 7 bases at J, with 14 bases between the two ends. This CDR3 comprises 14 residues. Germline CDR1 and CDR2: MDHEN and SYDVKM. Repertoires were generated with immunoSEQ multiplex PCR, while TCRdb's copy carries only in-frame clones and drops some. This sample yields under 100,000 clones, of which roughly 87% are seen a single time; about 0.3% belongs to the top ten. The rearrangement links TRBV28 to TRBJ1-4; a possible D gene is TRBD1 (6 bases). The sequenced sample was CD4+ or CD8+ T cells sorted from blood, obtained in a trial of the OX40 agonist ivuxolimab. The receptor was derived from an adult with an advanced solid tumor such as melanoma, head and neck, liver or kidney cancer. CDR3 region: CASSNRAAAEKLFF. Written as DNA, the CDR3 is TGTGCCAGCAGTAACAGGGCCGCCGCTGAAAAACTGTTTTTT.